This T cell receptor (beta chain) was captured by sequencing in a study of T-cell memory formation after mild COVID-19. A note on this clonotype: As yet, its antigen is unknown.

Losses at the gene ends were 4 bases for V and 5 bases for J; bases not matched to a gene: 8. The germline V gene has CDR1 KGHSH and CDR2 LQKENI. The CDR3 loop spans 16 amino acids. Study conclusions and caveats: Cross-reactive memory seemingly joined, as some responding clones were found in pre-infection memory. From day 15 to 85, contracting clones were balanced between CD4 and CD8, whereas later expanders leaned toward CD4+. Day 37-peaking second-wave clones had unconfirmed SARS-CoV-2 specificity.

In TCRdb, the 5' RACE reads were re-called with MiXCR into one record per CDR3 protein. The profile shows 500,000 to 650,000 distinct CDR3 sequences, roughly 22% of them singletons. This sequence originates from an adult woman who had mild COVID-19 (a few samples of this study predate the infection). Cell type and time point are not known. Sequences were obtained from PBMCs or a T cell subset sorted from them (not recorded which). The chain carries TRBV18 and TRBJ1-1, with 12 bases lining up with TRBD1. The CDR3, as DNA: TGTGCCAGCTCACTAACGGGACAGGGGGCAGGGACTGAAGCTTTCTTT. Amino acid sequence: CASSLTGQGAGTEAFF.